Below, 9 T cell receptor beta chains from the same sample are listed, as sequenced in a study of blood T cell dynamics during melanoma immunotherapy. The time point: week 3, after first cycle of checkpoint inhibitor. Clones were read by immunoSEQ multiplex PCR, and TCRdb kept only the in-frame ones, dropping some. The repertoire consists of about 11,000 clones, with about 80% occurring once and the leading ten covering about a fifth. Sample: blood, taken from a patient treated with checkpoint blockade. The receptors stem from a human donor with melanoma.

The chain recombines TRBV4-3 with TRBJ2-7; 12 positions match TRBD2. V gave up 4 bases and J gave up 1 base; unmatched junction bases: 2. The CDR3 has 15 residues. Looked up from germline, CDR1 is LGHNA and CDR2 is YSLEER. The CDR3 nucleotides read TGCGCCAGCAGCCCCGGACTAGCGGGGTCCTACGAGCAGTACTTC. Its translation: CASSPGLAGSYEQYF.

The chain is built from TRBV12-1 and TRBJ2-1; no check of the table's D call, TRBD2, against the DNA was made. TRBV12-1 is described as a pseudogene. This CDR3 is built from 19 residues. The CDR3 nucleotides read TGTGCCAGCAGCGTTCTGACTAGCGGGAGGAAGAGCTCCTACAATGAGCAGTTCTTC. This gives the protein CASSVLTSGRKSSYNEQFF.

The genes are TRBV6-1 and TRBJ2-1; possibly TRBD1 for D (5 bases). The length of the CDR3 is 16 residues. V gave up 4 bases and J gave up 1 base, with 14 bases separating them. The germline CDR1 and CDR2 sequences are MNHNS and SASEGT. The DNA of the CDR3 is TGTGCCAGCAGTGCCTCAGGGTATTCGTCCTACAATGAGCAGTTCTTC. Amino acids: CASSASGYSSYNEQFF.

V gene TRBV11-2 combines with J gene TRBJ1-2; D may be TRBD1 (5 bases). Trimming left V 3 bases short and J 5 bases short, with 10 bases between. The CDR3 has 13 residues. Germline CDR1 is SGHAT and CDR2 is FQNNGV. In DNA form, the CDR3 reads TGTGCCAGCAGCTTTGCCAGGGAGTATGGCTACACCTTC. Its protein product is CASSFAREYGYTF.

This clone was observed a few times. The genes are TRBV7-2 and TRBJ1-1; perhaps TRBD1 as D (5 bases). The CDR3 sequence is 17 residues long. V was cut by 1 base and J by 4 bases, with 19 bases left in between. The germline CDR1 and CDR2 sequences are SGHTA and FQGNSA. DNA for the CDR3: TGTGCCAGCAGCTTAGAGGGGCGGAGGTCAGGGATCACTGAAGCTTTCTTT. It codes for CASSLEGRRSGITEAFF.

This clone was counted once. The V call is TRBV28, the J call TRBJ2-5; D unclear. The V end was cut by 7 bases, the J end by 4 bases, with 7 bases between. The CDR3 extends over 11 amino acids. Looked up from germline, CDR1 is MDHEN and CDR2 is SYDVKM. CDR3 region: CASTQRETQYF. CDR3 in DNA: TGTGCCAGCACTCAAAGAGAGACCCAGTACTTC.

This chain links TRBV28 with TRBJ2-7; no clear D gene. Trimming left V 5 bases short and J 4 bases short, with 9 bases between. The CDR3 spans 12 residues. Per germline, CDR1 MDHEN and CDR2 SYDVKM. CDR3 coding DNA: TGTGCCAGCAGTGCCGCCAAATACGAGCAGTACGTC. Amino acids: CASSAAKYEQYV.

This clone occurred a few times. This sequence joins TRBV27 and TRBJ1-2; maybe TRBD1 (5 bases). Germline V gene data show CDR1 as MNHEY and CDR2 as SMNVEV (reference sequence). V shed 3 bases and J shed 8 bases, with 13 bases lying between them. The CDR3 sequence is 13 residues long. The CDR3 region is CASSFDSPRGYTF. CDR3 coding DNA: TGTGCCAGCAGTTTTGACAGTCCGAGGGGCTACACCTTC.

V gene TRBV10-1 combines with J gene TRBJ1-1; perhaps TRBD1 as D (6 bases). The CDR3 is made up of 14 amino acids. Trimming pared 4 bases from V and 4 bases from J, leaving 13 bases between. Germline CDR1 reads WNHNN; CDR2 reads SYGVQD (reference sequence). The CDR3 DNA sequence: TGCGCCAGCAGTGGGACCCAGGACAGCACTGAAGCTTTCTTT. It yields the protein CASSGTQDSTEAFF.